This T cell receptor beta chain was obtained from a study of blood T cell repertoires in COVID-19. The overall study: Collection of acute and convalescent COVID-19 samples took place in the United States, Italy and Spain.

Participants were aged about 18 to 90 years, lived in under 30 US areas, and enrolled virtually. Cohorts were determined from participant-reported clinical history. In the source study's methods: The assay estimated nucleated cells by amplifying reference gene primers. Assay: immunoSEQ multiplex PCR; the TCRdb copy retains only in-frame clones and omits some. V and J calls and clone size are as listed in that table; D and trimming were resolved from the DNA. The table includes fewer than 400,000 clones, roughly 89% detected once. The source is a woman aged 25 to 45 who had recovered from COVID-19. Sequencing was performed on PBMCs or T cells enriched from blood (not recorded which).

The CDR3 loop is CASSPRDRGSSPLHF. In nucleotides, the CDR3 is TGTGCCAGCAGTCCTCGGGACAGGGGTAGTTCACCCCTCCACTTT. The genes are TRBV27 and TRBJ1-6; 10 positions match TRBD1. This CDR3 is built from 15 residues. The V and J ends lost 5 bases and 9 bases, in that order; junction bases with no gene match: 7. Germline V lookup: CDR1 MNHEY, CDR2 SMNVEV (reference sequence).